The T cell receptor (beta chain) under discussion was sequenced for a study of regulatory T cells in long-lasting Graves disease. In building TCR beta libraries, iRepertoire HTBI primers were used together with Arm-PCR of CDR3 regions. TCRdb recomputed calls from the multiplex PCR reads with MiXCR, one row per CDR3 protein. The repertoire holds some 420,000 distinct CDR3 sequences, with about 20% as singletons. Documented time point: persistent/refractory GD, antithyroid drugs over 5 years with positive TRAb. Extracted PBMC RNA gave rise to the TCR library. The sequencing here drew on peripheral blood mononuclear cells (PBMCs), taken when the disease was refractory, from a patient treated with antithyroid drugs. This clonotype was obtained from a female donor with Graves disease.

The CDR3 here is CATSRDTTGVTDTQYF. The CDR3 DNA follows: TGTGCCACCAGCAGAGATACCACAGGGGTCACAGATACGCAGTATTTT. The V call is TRBV15, the J call TRBJ2-3; 7 bases fit TRBD1. In germline, CDR1 is LNHNV, CDR2 YYDKDF (reference sequence). The CDR3 totals 16 residues. J lost 2 bases, V lost 0 bases, and 5 bases had no gene match.